Following are 25 T cell receptor beta chains from one sample sequenced in a study of blood T cell repertoires in COVID-19. Using immunoSEQ multiplex PCR, the repertoire was profiled, and TCRdb retains in-frame clones only, with some absent. The sample holds roughly 150,000 clones, roughly 80% seen once. Source material: PBMCs or T cells enriched from blood (not recorded which). The source of these receptors is a woman aged 35 to 49 with acute COVID-19.

V is TRBV19 and J is TRBJ2-6; TRBD2 matches at 8 bases. J was trimmed by 0 bases and V by 3 bases; bases with no gene match: 10. Germline V gene sequence: CDR1 LNHDA, CDR2 SQIVND (reference sequence). This CDR3 region has 19 residues. Here the CDR3 reads CASSIRGGLASSGANVLTF. The CDR3, as DNA: TGTGCCAGTAGTATTCGCGGGGGGCTGGCCAGCTCTGGGGCCAACGTCCTGACTTTC.

This rearrangement joins TRBV12-5 to TRBJ2-3; perhaps TRBD1 as D (5 bases). The CDR3 totals 20 residues. The V and J ends lost 7 bases and 3 bases respectively, with 32 bases between them. The germline V gene has CDR1 LGHNT and CDR2 FRNRAP. CDR3 nucleotides: TGTGCTAGTGACCCCCCAATTCCTTTTTGGGGCAAGTGGTGTACAGATACGCAGTATTTT. Translation: CASDPPIPFWGKWCTDTQYF.

The gene calls are TRBV7-9 and TRBJ2-1; 9 bases match TRBD2. Per the germline V gene, CDR1 is SEHNR and CDR2 is FQNEAQ (reference sequence). This CDR3 spans 13 amino acids. The trim removed 6 bases at V and 5 bases at J, leaving 2 bases unmatched. The CDR3 is CASRVAGDNEQFF. DNA of the CDR3: TGTGCCAGCAGAGTAGCGGGAGACAATGAGCAGTTCTTC.

The V call is TRBV19, the J call TRBJ1-1; the match to TRBD1 covers 9 bases. V lost 5 bases and J lost 11; bases outside the gene matches: 12. Per germline, CDR1 LNHDA and CDR2 SQIVND (reference sequence). This CDR3 has 14 residues. The CDR3 protein is CASSFGQGITSAFF. Written as DNA, the CDR3 is TGTGCCAGTAGTTTCGGACAGGGGATTACGTCGGCTTTCTTT.

This chain links TRBV14 with TRBJ2-7, with 9 bases that match TRBD1. The CDR3 loop spans 15 amino acids. The junction had 5 bases not matched to a gene; V was cut back by 4 bases and J by 1 base. CDR1 is SGHDN and CDR2 is FVKESK in the germline V gene. Here the CDR3 reads CASSLGQGESYEQYF. The DNA of the CDR3 is TGTGCCAGCAGCCTGGGACAGGGTGAGTCCTACGAGCAGTACTTC.

V is TRBV4-2 and J is TRBJ2-7; 7 bases agree with TRBD2. Unmatched junction bases numbered 6, after V lost 0 bases and J lost 1 base. Germline V CDR1 and CDR2: LGHNA, YNFKEQ. CDR3 size: 16 residues. The CDR3 sequence is CASSQEASGASYEQYF. The CDR3 coding sequence is TGTGCCAGCAGCCAAGAGGCAAGCGGGGCTTCCTACGAGCAGTACTTC.

The chain couples TRBV5-1 to TRBJ2-2; 10 nucleotides align to TRBD2. Germline assignment: CDR1 SGHRS and CDR2 YFSETQ. Unmatched junction bases numbered 7, after V lost 2 bases and J lost 6 bases. This CDR3 has 16 amino acids. This CDR3 is CASSFLAGEGAGELFF. CDR3 bases: TGCGCCAGCAGCTTCCTAGCGGGAGAAGGAGCCGGGGAGCTGTTTTTT.

This clone was observed a few times. V and J are TRBV27 and TRBJ1-6; TRBD1 matches at 10 bases. Germline V CDR1 and CDR2: MNHEY, SMNVEV (reference sequence). The CDR3 has 17 amino acids. With 5 bases clipped from V and 8 bases from J, the junction kept 12 bases outside the gene matches. CDR3 coding DNA: TGTGCCAGCAGTCGACGCCGGGACAGGGGAGACGATTCACCCCTCCACTTT. As protein: CASSRRRDRGDDSPLHF.

In its sample, this clone was seen once. The V and J genes are TRBV5-4 and TRBJ1-2; 10 bases line up with TRBD1. Losses at the gene ends were 1 base for V and 2 bases for J; bases not matched to a gene: 8. This CDR3 has 17 amino acids. Per germline, CDR1 SGHNT and CDR2 YYREEE (reference sequence). CDR3 bases: TGTGCCAGCAGCTTGCGGACAGGGGGTAACCTAAACTATGGCTACACCTTC. Amino acids: CASSLRTGGNLNYGYTF. The full variable domain, completed using reference TRBV5-4 and TRBJ1-2, is ETGVTQSPTHLIKTRGQQVTLRCSSQSGHNTVSWYQQALGQGPQFIFQYYREEENGRGNFPPRFSGLQFPNYSSELNVNALELDDSALYLCASSLRTGGNLNYGYTFGSGTRLTVV.

CDR3 in DNA: TGTGCCAGCAGCTCCAAAGTGGGAGGGTTTGGCTACACCTTC. This gives the protein CASSSKVGGFGYTF. The V call is TRBV5-6, the J call TRBJ1-2; D not resolved. Germline loops: CDR1 SGHDT, CDR2 YYEEEE. The ends were cut back, 3 bases at V and 7 bases at J, with 16 bases in the middle. The CDR3 is made up of 14 amino acids. The entire variable domain, with the rest obtained from reference TRBV5-6 and TRBJ1-2, is as follows: DAGVTQSPTHLIKTRGQQVTLRCSPKSGHDTVSWYQQALGQGPQFIFQYYEEEERQRGNFPDRFSGHQFPNYSSELNVNALLLGDSALYLCASSSKVGGFGYTFGSGTRLTVV.

This sequence joins TRBV20-1 and TRBJ2-7; 10 bases align to TRBD2. Germline CDR1 is DFQATT and CDR2 is SNEGSKA (reference sequence). CDR3 size: 15 residues. V dropped 3 bases and J dropped 3; count of bases not matched to a gene: 8. CDR3 sequence: CSASMLAGVSYEQYF. For the CDR3, the DNA is TGCAGTGCTAGTATGCTAGCGGGAGTAAGCTACGAGCAGTACTTC.

The chain employs TRBV4-1 and TRBJ2-5; TRBD1 matches at 7 bases. CDR1 is MGHRA and CDR2 is YSYEKL in the germline V gene. The CDR3 totals 15 residues. The V segment lost 1 base and the J segment 3 bases; nucleotides outside the gene matches: 5. CDR3 region: CASSQGRGTEETQYF. CDR3 coding DNA: TGCGCCAGCAGCCAAGGAAGAGGGACAGAAGAGACCCAGTACTTC.

The chain is built from TRBV5-8 and TRBJ2-3; TRBD2 agrees at 8 bases. The germline gives CDR1 SGHTS, CDR2 YDEGEE. The V and J ends lost 5 bases and 10 bases, in that order; junction bases with no gene match: 6. There are 12 residues in the CDR3. CDR3 DNA: TGTGCCAGCAGATATGGACTAGCCCCGCAGTATTTT. The encoded protein is CASRYGLAPQYF. The full variable domain, rest sourced from reference TRBV5-8 and TRBJ2-3, is EAGVTQSPTHLIKTRGQQATLRCSPISGHTSVYWYQQALGLGLQFLLWYDEGEERNRGNFPPRFSGRQFPNYSSELNVNALELEDSALYLCASRYGLAPQYFGPGTRLTVL.

J is TRBJ2-7 and V is TRBV6-5, with D possibly matching TRBD2 (6 bases). Trimming removed 7 bases from V and 2 bases from J, with 12 bases in between. The germline V gene has CDR1 MNHEY and CDR2 SVGAGI. CDR3 length: 13 amino acids. CDR3 sequence: CASNGRETYEQYV. The DNA of the CDR3 is TGTGCCAGCAACGGACGGGAGACCTACGAGCAGTACGTC.

This chain links TRBV7-3 with TRBJ2-2, with 8 bases fitting TRBD2. Germline trimming cut 2 bases from V and 3 bases from J; bases unmatched to any gene: 5. Germline V gives CDR1 SGHTA, CDR2 FQGTGA. The CDR3 loop spans 16 amino acids. CDR3 coding DNA: TGTGCCAGCAGCTTAGGAGTAGCGGGATACACCGGGGAGCTGTTTTTT. Protein product: CASSLGVAGYTGELFF.

The genes are TRBV12-3 or TRBV12-4 and TRBJ1-2; maybe TRBD1 (5 bases). The CDR3 consists of 13 residues. Trimming removed 3 bases at V and 2 bases at J, with 7 bases between. Here the CDR3 reads CASSFDRNYGYTF. The CDR3 bases are TGTGCCAGCAGTTTTGACAGAAACTATGGCTACACCTTC.

This clone was found a few times. This chain connects TRBV2 to TRBJ1-1; D ambiguous. In germline, CDR1 is SNHLY, CDR2 FYNNEI. V shed 10 bases and J shed 1 base, with 13 bases lying between them. This CDR3 comprises 13 residues. The CDR3 region has the DNA TGTGCCACCCCTAGATTTTCGAACACTGAAGCTTTCTTT. This translates into CATPRFSNTEAFF.

The genes are TRBV2 and TRBJ1-2; possible D gene TRBD1, 5 bases. Trimming left V 3 bases short and J 7 bases short, with 12 bases between. Germline CDR1 SNHLY, CDR2 FYNNEI. The CDR3 has 13 residues. This CDR3 is CASSDSGTSGYTF. The CDR3 DNA follows: TGTGCCAGCAGTGACTCGGGGACTTCTGGCTACACCTTC.

V is TRBV15 and J is TRBJ2-5; TRBD2 is a possible D gene (6 bases). The germline V gene encodes CDR1 LNHNV and CDR2 YYDKDF (reference sequence). Trimming left V 0 bases short and J 4 bases short, with 9 bases between. The CDR3 runs to 14 residues. The CDR3 spells CATSRDLEGETQYF. The CDR3 nucleotides read TGTGCCACCAGCAGAGACCTGGAGGGAGAGACCCAGTACTTC.

The chain joins TRBV7-2 to TRBJ2-1; unclear D gene. This CDR3 has 15 amino acids. Between the trimmed V and J ends, which lost 4 bases and 3 bases, there was a span of 13 bases. Germline CDR1 is SGHTA and CDR2 is FQGNSA. The CDR3 sequence: CASSSYTALYNEQFF. In DNA form, the CDR3 reads TGTGCCAGCAGCTCCTACACAGCACTCTACAATGAGCAGTTCTTC. The full variable domain, in which reference TRBV7-2 and TRBJ2-1 provide the parts outside the CDR3, is GAGVSQSPSNKVTEKGKDVELRCDPISGHTALYWYRQSLGQGLEFLIYFQGNSAPDKSGLPSDRFSAERTGGSVSTLTIQRTQQEDSAVYLCASSSYTALYNEQFFGPGTRLTVL.

The chain's CDR3 is CASSHDSVSAKNIQYF. In nucleotides, the CDR3 is TGTGCCAGCAGCCACGACTCAGTTTCAGCCAAAAACATTCAGTACTTC. The chain employs TRBV7-9 and TRBJ2-4; D remains unclear. CDR1 SEHNR and CDR2 FQNEAQ come from the germline V gene (reference sequence). The CDR3 consists of 16 residues. V was cut by 5 bases and J by 0 bases, with 14 bases left in between.

This clone has a single count. This CDR3 reads CASSLYGEQFF. The CDR3 DNA is TGTGCCAGCAGCCTTTACGGTGAGCAGTTCTTC. The V gene is TRBV6-5, the J gene TRBJ2-1; D gene uncertain. This CDR3 is built from 11 residues. V lost 6 bases, J lost 9 bases, and 9 bases lay in between. In germline, CDR1 is MNHEY, CDR2 SVGAGI.

This CDR3 is CASSSRTSAYNEQFF. For the CDR3, the DNA is TGTGCCAGCAGCTCTCGGACTAGCGCCTACAATGAGCAGTTCTTC. This sequence joins TRBV6-5 and TRBJ2-1, with TRBD2 matching over 9 bases. From germline, CDR1 is MNHEY and CDR2 SVGAGI. V gave up 6 bases and J gave up 2 bases; unmatched junction bases: 5. CDR3 size: 15 residues.

V is TRBV19 and J is TRBJ2-3, with 10 bases identical to TRBD2. The germline V gene has CDR1 LNHDA and CDR2 SQIVND (reference sequence). The CDR3 covers 15 residues. The V and J ends lost 5 bases and 1 base, in that order; junction bases with no gene match: 3. The CDR3 region has the DNA TGTGCCAGTAGTCCGGGGACTAGCGGCACAGATACGCAGTATTTT. Protein sequence: CASSPGTSGTDTQYF.

This clone has just a few counts. The V gene is TRBV5-5, the J gene TRBJ2-7; 7 nucleotides align to TRBD1. The CDR3 contains 14 residues. Germline V gives CDR1 SGHKS, CDR2 YYEKEE (reference sequence). The junction had 6 bases not matched to a gene; V was cut back by 4 bases and J by 2 bases. CDR3 nucleotides: TGTGCCAGCAGCCTAAGGGGACAGACCTACGAGCAGTACTTC. Amino acids: CASSLRGQTYEQYF.